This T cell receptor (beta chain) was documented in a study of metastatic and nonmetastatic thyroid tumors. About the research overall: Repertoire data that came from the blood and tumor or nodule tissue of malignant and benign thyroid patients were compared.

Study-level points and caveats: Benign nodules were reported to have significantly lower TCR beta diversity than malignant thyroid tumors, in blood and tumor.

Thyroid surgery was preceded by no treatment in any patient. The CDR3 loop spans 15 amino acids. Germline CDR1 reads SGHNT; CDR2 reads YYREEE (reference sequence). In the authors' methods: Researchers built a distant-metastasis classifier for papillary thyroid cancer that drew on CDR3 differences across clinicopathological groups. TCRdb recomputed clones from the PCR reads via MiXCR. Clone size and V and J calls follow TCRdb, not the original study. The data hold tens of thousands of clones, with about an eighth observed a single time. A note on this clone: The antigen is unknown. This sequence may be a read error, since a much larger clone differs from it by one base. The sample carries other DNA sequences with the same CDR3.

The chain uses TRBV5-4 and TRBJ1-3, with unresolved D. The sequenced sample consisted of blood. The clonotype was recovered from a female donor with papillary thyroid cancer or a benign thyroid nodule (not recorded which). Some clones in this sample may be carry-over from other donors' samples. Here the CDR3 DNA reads TGCGCCAGCAGCTTGGACTTCGGCTCTGGAAACACCATATATTTT. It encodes CASSLDFGSGNTIYF.